This T cell receptor beta chain was recovered during a study of blood T cell repertoires in COVID-19. The wider study: Some COVID-19 samples were acute and others convalescent; all came from the United States, Italy and Spain.

The repertoire was sequenced with immunoSEQ multiplex PCR; TCRdb's copy has only in-frame clones and lacks some. The data contain fewer than 400,000 clones, roughly 90% of them singletons. The germline CDR1 and CDR2 sequences are LGHDT and YNNKEL (reference sequence). This CDR3 has 16 residues. Trimming stripped 6 bases from V and 6 bases from J, with 24 bases between. This TCR was sampled from a man aged 55 to 70 who had recovered from COVID-19. Sequencing input: PBMCs or T cells enriched from blood (not recorded which). The gene calls are TRBV3-1 (or the pseudogene TRBV3-2) and TRBJ2-7, with D perhaps matching TRBD2 (6 bases). The CDR3 protein is CASSQVITSQQGEQYF. CDR3 DNA: TGTGCCAGCAGTCAGGTCATTACTAGCCAGCAGGGCGAGCAGTACTTC.